This note documents a single T cell receptor beta chain sequence. This clonotype was seen repeatedly, ten times or more. The antigen it binds to is not known. No much larger clone is present one base from it, and per-base qualities are unavailable. This entry belongs to a study of spatial heterogeneity in lung cancer (dated by TCRdb to the late 2010s). For the wider study: Beta-chain transcripts were consistently detected in greater numbers than alpha-chain transcripts, which likely reflects a higher abundance of beta-chain transcripts. A strong correlation was found between TCR transcript counts in tumor regions and a T cell transcriptional module score from matched bulk RNA-seq. TCR repertoire features were related to nonsynonymous mutation counts determined by whole-exome sequencing of tumor tissue. At surgery, hundreds of tumor regions, around 64 matched nontumor lung samples and 56 PBMC samples were TCR-sequenced for both alpha and beta chains. In the raw uncorrected reads, each unique combination of TCR and UMI appeared more than ten times on average. In non-small cell lung cancer, the study quantitatively compared TCR alpha and beta repertoires across several tumor regions, matched nontumor lung, and blood. Here is what the overall study found, with its caveats: Confirming at a functional level the hypothesis that regional TCRs recognize regional mutations was considered to require additional single-cell paired TCR alpha and beta sequencing. The number of expanded intratumoral alpha and beta TCRs correlated with the tumor nonsynonymous mutation count. Estimated TCR-seq coverage of tumor T cells was only around 7.1% for alpha chains and about 14% for beta chains. Counts of ubiquitous and regional expanded TCRs were found to correlate with counts of ubiquitous and regional nonsynonymous mutations, respectively.

Taken with the paper, the label for time point translates to: sample taken at primary tumor resection. Donors were 72 patients with early-stage, untreated non-small cell lung cancer from the lung TRACERx cohort. TCR sequencing used whole RNA extracted from tumor and nontumor lung tissue, or from cryopreserved PBMC samples, without cell sorting. Only patients with enough RNA available from two or more tumor regions were chosen for TCR sequencing. A lung pathologist reviewed the tumor and adjacent nontumor lung specimens before the specimens were selected. Taken from cysteine to phenylalanine, the CDR3 has 17 residues. The read is trimmed to its CDR3 DNA, 51 bases read in frame from base 1. V sheds 3 bases and J sheds 0 bases, leaving 17 bases between their ends. Taken from the germline V gene, the CDR1 and CDR2 loops are SGHTA and FQGNSA. The library was prepared using 5' RACE. Sequenced using a NextSeq 500. The TCR library protocol attached a unique molecular identifier to each TCR cDNA molecule to allow correction of PCR and sequencing errors. The study's own analysis went as follows. TCR identification, UMI-based error correction and CDR3 extraction were all carried out with Decombinator tools. TCRs above a frequency of 2 per 1,000, corresponding to the top 1% of the tumor frequency distribution, were defined as expanded. Expanded tumor TCRs statistically deemed absent (corrected P<0.05) from at least one tumor region were classed as regional, and all other expanded tumor TCRs were classed as ubiquitous. Renyi diversity was calculated using the R vegan package after each repertoire was subsampled 100 times to 5,000 TCRs. CDR3 similarity networks were built from amino acid triplet string-kernel similarity, connecting CDR3s with pairwise similarity above 0.82. TCRdb took the public reads, trimmed them with fastp at Q25, ran MiXCR for clone calling and kept in-frame beta chains. Identical CDR3 protein sequences are pooled into one entry, listed with their most common genes and DNA. TCRdb's processing, not the authors', yielded these V and J calls. The sample yields fewer than 30,000 distinct CDR3 sequences; roughly 6.9% were counted once. The ten biggest clones cover approximately 25% of the sample.

Here the chain combines TRBV7-2 and TRBJ1-1; the D gene cannot be named for sure. Sample: lung tumor tissue, taken at surgery. The TCR sequence derives from a male donor with early-stage non-small cell lung cancer. Read as DNA, the sequence is TGTGCCAGCAGCTTCTTATCTCTTGGGATTATGAACACTGAAGCTTTCTTT. This is translated as CASSFLSLGIMNTEAFF.